One T cell receptor (beta chain) is described in this entry. It lacks a known antigen. Base qualities were left out, and no much larger clone turns up one base away. This sample was taken from a study of early T cells in non-severe SARS-CoV-2 infection (dated by TCRdb to the early 2020s). At the level of the whole study: Because TCR sequencing relied on bulk RNA taken from unsorted whole blood, pairing of alpha and beta chains was not possible.

The study was a case-control design nested within a healthcare worker cohort in London, UK, with weekly nasopharyngeal swab PCR tests and blood sampling. Healthcare workers were enrolled in the week of the UK lockdown, from 23 to 31 March 2020, and were followed every week for up to roughly 16 weeks. The library was generated by 5' RACE. Sequencing used a NextSeq 500. Unique molecular identifiers were attached to individual cDNA molecules in the TCR library protocol so that sequencing error and PCR bias could be corrected. Both TCR alpha and beta chains were sequenced, and tight co-correlation was observed between alpha and beta sequence abundances in each sample. Per the original workflow: V gene, J gene and CDR3 annotation of TCR sequences was performed with Decombinator V4. TCRs were defined as expanded if a significant change between any two time points was detected under a Poisson model with p below 0.0001. Abundances of TCRs were expressed as counts per million after normalisation to the total number of TCRs sequenced in each sample. MAIT TCRs were defined by TRAV1-2 paired with TRAJ12, TRAJ20 or TRAJ33, and iNKT TCRs by TRAV10 paired with TRAJ18. VDJdb, accessed 1 November 2021, was searched for CMV, EBV and SARS-CoV-2 annotated TCRs, with TCRs annotated for multiple antigens excluded. TCRdb passed the public sequencing reads through fastp at Q25 and MiXCR, retaining productive beta sequences. Each entry merges the rows of one CDR3 protein and shows their most common DNA and genes. The V and J calls and clone size come from TCRdb's table, not from the authors' own analysis. The sample includes about 31,000 distinct CDR3 sequences, with 5.8% observed a single time. The ten largest clones capture approximately 5.5% of the sample.

CDR1 is given as MNHEY and CDR2 as SVGAGI, both from the germline V gene. V trim: 10 bases; J trim: 4 bases; unmatched bases: 8. The CDR3 contains 15 residues, cysteine and phenylalanine counted. This entry keeps only the CDR3 DNA: 45 bases, framed from base 1. Beyond this particular receptor, the publication reports: VDJdb matching was skewed toward anti-spike CD8 responses, so virus-specific expansions were likely underestimated and private and CD4 specificities were missed.

Material: whole blood. The origin of this receptor is an adult who was a healthcare worker with PCR-confirmed SARS-CoV-2 infection or an uninfected control (not recorded which). Rearrangement joined TRBV6-5 to TRBJ2-2; a stretch of 11 junction bases matches TRBD1. For the CDR3, the sequence is CATGQGAFLTGELFF. DNA sequence: TGTGCCACCGGACAGGGGGCCTTTCTCACCGGGGAGCTGTTTTTT.